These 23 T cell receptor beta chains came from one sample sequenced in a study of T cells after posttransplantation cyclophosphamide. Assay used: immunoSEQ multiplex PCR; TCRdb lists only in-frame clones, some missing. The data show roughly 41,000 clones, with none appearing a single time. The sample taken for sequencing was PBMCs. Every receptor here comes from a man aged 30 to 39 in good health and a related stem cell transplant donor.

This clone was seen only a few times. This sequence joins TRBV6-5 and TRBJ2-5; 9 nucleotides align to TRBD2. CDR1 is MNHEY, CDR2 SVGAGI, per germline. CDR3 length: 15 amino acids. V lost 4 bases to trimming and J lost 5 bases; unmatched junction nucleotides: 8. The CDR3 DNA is TGTGCCAGCAGTTCAACTAGCGGGCCACGGGAGACCCAGTACTTC. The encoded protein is CASSSTSGPRETQYF.

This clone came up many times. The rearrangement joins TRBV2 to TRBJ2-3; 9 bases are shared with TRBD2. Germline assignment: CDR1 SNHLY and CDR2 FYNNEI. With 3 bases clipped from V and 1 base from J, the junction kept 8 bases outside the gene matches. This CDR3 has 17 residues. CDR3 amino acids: CASSERLAGFGTDTQYF. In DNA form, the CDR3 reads TGTGCCAGCAGTGAGAGGCTAGCGGGGTTCGGCACAGATACGCAGTATTTT.

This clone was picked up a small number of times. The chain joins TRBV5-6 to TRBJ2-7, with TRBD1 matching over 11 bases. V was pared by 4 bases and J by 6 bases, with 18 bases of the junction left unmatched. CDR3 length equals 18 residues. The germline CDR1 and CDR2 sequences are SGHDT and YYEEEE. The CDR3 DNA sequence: TGTGCCAGCAGCCAAGGACAGGGGGCGAGTGTGGCGAGAGGCGAGCAGTACTTC. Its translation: CASSQGQGASVARGEQYF.

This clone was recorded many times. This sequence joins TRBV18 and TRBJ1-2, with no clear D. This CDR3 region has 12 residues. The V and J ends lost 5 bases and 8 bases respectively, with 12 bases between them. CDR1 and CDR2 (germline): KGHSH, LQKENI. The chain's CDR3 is CASSSGRGGYTF. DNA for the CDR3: TGTGCCAGCTCATCAGGCAGAGGAGGCTACACCTTC.

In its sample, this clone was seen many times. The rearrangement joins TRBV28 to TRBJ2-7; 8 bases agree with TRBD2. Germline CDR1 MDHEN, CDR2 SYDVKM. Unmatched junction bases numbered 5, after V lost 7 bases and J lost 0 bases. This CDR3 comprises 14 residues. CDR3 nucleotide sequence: TGTGCCAGCATTGCGGGGGGCAGCTCCTACGAGCAGTACTTC. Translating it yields CASIAGGSSYEQYF. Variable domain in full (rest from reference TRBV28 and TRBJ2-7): DVKVTQSSRYLVKRTGEKVFLECVQDMDHENMFWYRQDPGLGLRLIYFSYDVKMKEKGDIPEGYSVSREKKERFSLILESASTNQTSMYLCASIAGGSSYEQYFGPGTRLTVT.

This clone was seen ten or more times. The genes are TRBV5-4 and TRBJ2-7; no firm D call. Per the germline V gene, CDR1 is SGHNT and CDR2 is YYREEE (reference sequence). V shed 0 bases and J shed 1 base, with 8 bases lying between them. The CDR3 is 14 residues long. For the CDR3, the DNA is TGTGCCAGCAGCTTGGAACAGTCTTCCTACGAGCAGTACTTC. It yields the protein CASSLEQSSYEQYF. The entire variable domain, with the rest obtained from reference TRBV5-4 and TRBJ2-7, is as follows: ETGVTQSPTHLIKTRGQQVTLRCSSQSGHNTVSWYQQALGQGPQFIFQYYREEENGRGNFPPRFSGLQFPNYSSELNVNALELDDSALYLCASSLEQSSYEQYFGPGTRLTVT.

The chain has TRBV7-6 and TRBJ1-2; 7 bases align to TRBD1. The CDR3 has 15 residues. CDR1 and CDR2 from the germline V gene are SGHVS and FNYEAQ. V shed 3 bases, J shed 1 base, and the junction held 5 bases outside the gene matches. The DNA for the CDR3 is TGTGCCAGCAGCTTGGGGGACAGTATTAACTATGGCTACACCTTC. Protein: CASSLGDSINYGYTF.

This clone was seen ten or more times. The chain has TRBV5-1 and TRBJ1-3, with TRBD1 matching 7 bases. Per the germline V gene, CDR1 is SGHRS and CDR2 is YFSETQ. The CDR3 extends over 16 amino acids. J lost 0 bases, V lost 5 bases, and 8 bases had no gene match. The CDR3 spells CASSYAGTDSGNTIYF. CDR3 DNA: TGCGCCAGCAGTTACGCCGGGACAGACTCTGGAAACACCATATATTTT.

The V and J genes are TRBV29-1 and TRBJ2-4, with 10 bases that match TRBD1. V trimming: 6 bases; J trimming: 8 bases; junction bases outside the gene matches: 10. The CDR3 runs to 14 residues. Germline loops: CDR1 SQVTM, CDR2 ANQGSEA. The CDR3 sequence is CSVNPDRGRHIQYF. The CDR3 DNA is TGCAGCGTAAACCCGGACAGGGGGAGGCACATTCAGTACTTC. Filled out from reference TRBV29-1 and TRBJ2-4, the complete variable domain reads SAVISQKPSRDICQRGTSLTIQCQVDSQVTMMFWYRQQPGQSLTLIATANQGSEATYESGFVIDKFPISRPNLTFSTLTVSNMSPEDSSIYLCSVNPDRGRHIQYFGAGTRLSVL.

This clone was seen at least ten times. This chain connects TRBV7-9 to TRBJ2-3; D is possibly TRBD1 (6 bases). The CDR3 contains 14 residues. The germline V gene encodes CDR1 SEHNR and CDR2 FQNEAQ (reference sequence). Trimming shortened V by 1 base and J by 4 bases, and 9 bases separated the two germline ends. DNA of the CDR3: TGTGCCAGCAGCTTAGACAGGGATGCAGATACGCAGTATTTT. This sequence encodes CASSLDRDADTQYF. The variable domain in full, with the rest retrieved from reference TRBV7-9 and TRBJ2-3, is DTGVSQNPRHKITKRGQNVTFRCDPISEHNRLYWYRQTLGQGPEFLTYFQNEAQLEKSRLLSDRFSAERPKGSFSTLEIQRTEQGDSAMYLCASSLDRDADTQYFGPGTRLTVL.

DNA for the CDR3: TGTGCCAGCACATCGGGACAGGGCCGCTATGGCTACACCTTC. As protein: CASTSGQGRYGYTF. This rearrangement joins TRBV9 to TRBJ1-2, with 9 bases that match TRBD1. Trimming cost V 6 bases and J 4 bases; bases outside gene matches: 7. This CDR3 has 14 residues. In germline, CDR1 is SGDLS, CDR2 YYNGEE.

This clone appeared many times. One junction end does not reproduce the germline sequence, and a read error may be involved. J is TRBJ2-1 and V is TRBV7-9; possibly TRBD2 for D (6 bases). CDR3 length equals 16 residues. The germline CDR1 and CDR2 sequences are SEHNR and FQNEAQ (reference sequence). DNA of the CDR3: TGTGCCAGCAGCTTAATAACTAGCCCCTCCCACAATGAGCAGTTCTTC. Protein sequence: CASSLITSPSHNEQFF. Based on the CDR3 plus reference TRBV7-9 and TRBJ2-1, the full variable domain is DTGVSQNPRHKITKRGQNVTFRCDPISEHNRLYWYRQTLGQGPEFLTYFQNEAQLEKSRLLSDRFSAERPKGSFSTLEIQRTEQGDSAMYLCASSLITSPSHNEQFFGPGTRLTVL.

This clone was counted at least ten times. CDR3 protein: CSVDRAISGGYNEQFF. The CDR3 bases are TGCAGCGTTGACAGGGCGATATCAGGGGGCTACAATGAGCAGTTCTTC. This chain connects TRBV29-1 to TRBJ2-1; 7 nucleotides agree with TRBD1. Germline V CDR1 and CDR2: SQVTM, ANQGSEA. This CDR3 spans 16 amino acids. The trim removed 3 bases at V and 3 bases at J, leaving 11 bases unmatched.

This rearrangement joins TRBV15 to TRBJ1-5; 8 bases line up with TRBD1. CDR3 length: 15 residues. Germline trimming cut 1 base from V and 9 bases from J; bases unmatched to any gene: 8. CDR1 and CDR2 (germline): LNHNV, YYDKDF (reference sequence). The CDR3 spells CATSRGTGQVRPQHF. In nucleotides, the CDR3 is TGTGCCACCAGCAGAGGGACGGGACAGGTTAGGCCCCAGCATTTT.

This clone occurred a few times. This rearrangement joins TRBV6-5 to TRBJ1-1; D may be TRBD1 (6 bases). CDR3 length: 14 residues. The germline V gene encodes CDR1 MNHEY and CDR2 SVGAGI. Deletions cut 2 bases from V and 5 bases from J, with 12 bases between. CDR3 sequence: CASSYGRQGTEAFF. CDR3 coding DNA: TGTGCCAGCAGTTACGGACGTCAGGGGACTGAAGCTTTCTTT.

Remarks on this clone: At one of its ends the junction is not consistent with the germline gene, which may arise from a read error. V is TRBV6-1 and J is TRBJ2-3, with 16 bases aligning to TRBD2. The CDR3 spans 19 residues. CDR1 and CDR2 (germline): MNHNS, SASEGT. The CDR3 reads CASSEEGLAGGWNADTQYF. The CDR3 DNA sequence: TGTGCCAGCAGCGAAGAGGGACTAGCGGGGGGGTGGAATGCAGATACGCAGTATTTT.

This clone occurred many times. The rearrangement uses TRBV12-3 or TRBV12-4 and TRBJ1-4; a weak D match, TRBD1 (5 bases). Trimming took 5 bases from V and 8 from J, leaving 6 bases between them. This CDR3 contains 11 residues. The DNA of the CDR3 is TGTGCCAGCAGTAACAGGGAAAAACTGTTTTTT. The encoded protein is CASSNREKLFF.

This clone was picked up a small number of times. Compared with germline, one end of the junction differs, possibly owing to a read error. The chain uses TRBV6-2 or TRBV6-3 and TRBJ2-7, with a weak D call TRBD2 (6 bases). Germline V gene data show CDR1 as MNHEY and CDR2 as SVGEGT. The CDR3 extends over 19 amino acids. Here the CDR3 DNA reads TGTGCCAGCAGTTACTGGGGGGACCTATCAACTGCCGGCTCCTACCAGCAGTACTTC. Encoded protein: CASSYWGDLSTAGSYQQYF.

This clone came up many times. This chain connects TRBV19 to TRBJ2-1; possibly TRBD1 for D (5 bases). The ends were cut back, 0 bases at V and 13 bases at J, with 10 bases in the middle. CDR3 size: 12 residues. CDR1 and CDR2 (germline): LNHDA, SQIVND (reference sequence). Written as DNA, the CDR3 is TGTGCCAGTAGTATAGATCCGGACACTCAGTTCTTC. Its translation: CASSIDPDTQFF.

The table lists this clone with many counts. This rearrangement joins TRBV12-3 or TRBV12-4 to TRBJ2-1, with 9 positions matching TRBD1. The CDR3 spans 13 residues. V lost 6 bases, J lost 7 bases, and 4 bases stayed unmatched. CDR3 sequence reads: CASRGTGINEQFF. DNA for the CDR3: TGTGCCAGCAGAGGGACAGGGATTAATGAGCAGTTCTTC.

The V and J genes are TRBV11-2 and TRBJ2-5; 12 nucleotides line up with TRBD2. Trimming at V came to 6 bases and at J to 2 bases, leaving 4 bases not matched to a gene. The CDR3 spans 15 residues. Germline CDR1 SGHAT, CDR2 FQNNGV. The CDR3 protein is CASRSSGGGQETQYF. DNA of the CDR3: TGTGCCAGCAGATCTAGCGGGGGGGGTCAAGAGACCCAGTACTTC.

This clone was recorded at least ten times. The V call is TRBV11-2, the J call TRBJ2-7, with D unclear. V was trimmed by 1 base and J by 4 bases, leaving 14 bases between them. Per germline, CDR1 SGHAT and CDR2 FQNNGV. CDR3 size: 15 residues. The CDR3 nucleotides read TGTGCCAGCAGCTTAGGCGGTAACCTTGCGTACGAGCAGTACTTC. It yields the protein CASSLGGNLAYEQYF. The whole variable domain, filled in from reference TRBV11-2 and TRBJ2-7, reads EAGVAQSPRYKIIEKRQSVAFWCNPISGHATLYWYQQILGQGPKLLIQFQNNGVVDDSQLPKDRFSAERLKGVDSTLKIQPAKLEDSAVYLCASSLGGNLAYEQYFGPGTRLTVT.

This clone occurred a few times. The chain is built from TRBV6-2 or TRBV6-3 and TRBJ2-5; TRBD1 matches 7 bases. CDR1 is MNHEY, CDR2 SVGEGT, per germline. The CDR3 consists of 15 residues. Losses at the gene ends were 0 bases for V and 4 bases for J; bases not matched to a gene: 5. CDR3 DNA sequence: TGTGCCAGCAGTTACTCTCTGGCAGGGGGAGAGACCCAGTACTTC. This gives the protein CASSYSLAGGETQYF.